The TCR beta chain under discussion was sequenced for a study of T cell responses to AZD1222 COVID-19 vaccine. Overall study findings and caveats: Repertoires were obtained solely post-peak T cell response. Along spike, vaccine-associated CD4 TCRs were found throughout, with dominance at 160-218 and 743-854.

Concerning this clone: What it recognizes is unknown.

The CDR3 loop spans 14 amino acids. V gave up 3 bases and J gave up 7 bases; unmatched junction bases: 5. Germline V gives CDR1 MNHEY, CDR2 SMNVEV (reference sequence). Profiled with immunoSEQ multiplex PCR; TCRdb holds only in-frame clones, not every one. Of 70,000 to 95,000 clones detected, approximately 90% appear once; the ten largest clones hold 6.5% to 9.5%. Sequenced here: peripheral blood, sampled 28 days after the second AZD1222 dose. This receptor was obtained from an adult who received the AZD1222 COVID-19 vaccine. The gene calls are TRBV27 and TRBJ2-7; the match to TRBD1 covers 11 bases. CDR3 coding DNA: TGTGCCAGCAGTTTCCCGGGACAGGGGGGTGAGCAGTACTTC. Amino acid sequence: CASSFPGQGGEQYF.